These 8 T cell receptor beta chains were sequenced from one sample in a study of blood T cell repertoires in COVID-19. Repertoires were generated with immunoSEQ multiplex PCR, while TCRdb's copy carries only in-frame clones and drops some. The repertoire has roughly 38,000 clones, roughly 73% of them found once; the top ten carry approximately 30%. Sequenced input: peripheral blood. The receptors shown here come from a man aged 55 to 70 with acute or convalescent COVID-19.

With regard to this clone: The germline gene is not matched at one end of the junction; a read error may be the cause. The chain joins TRBV11-2 to TRBJ2-2, with a weak D call TRBD1 (5 bases). Per germline, CDR1 SGHAT and CDR2 FQNNGV. The CDR3 has 14 amino acids. CDR3 sequence (DNA): TGTGCCACCCCAGGGTACGCGAACGCCGGGGAGCTGTTTTTT. It yields the protein CATPGYANAGELFF. The complete variable domain, with remaining parts taken from reference TRBV11-2 and TRBJ2-2, reads EAGVAQSPRYKIIEKRQSVAFWCNPISGHATLYWYQQILGQGPKLLIQFQNNGVVDDSQLPKDRFSAERLKGVDSTLKIQPAKLEDSAVYLCATPGYANAGELFFGEGSRLTVL.

The chain joins TRBV18 to TRBJ1-3; D is ambiguous. Germline CDR1 is KGHSH and CDR2 is LQKENI. This CDR3 contains 14 residues. V lost 6 bases and J lost 0, with 9 bases in between. DNA for the CDR3: TGTGCCAGCTCCCCGGGGAGCTCTGGAAACACCATATATTTT. Residues: CASSPGSSGNTIYF.

The chain carries TRBV6-5 and TRBJ1-1, with 8 bases matching TRBD1. CDR3 length equals 15 residues. From germline, CDR1 is MNHEY and CDR2 SVGAGI. The V and J ends lost 5 bases and 0 bases, in that order; junction bases with no gene match: 5. The CDR3 DNA follows: TGTGCCAGCAGTCCTCGGACAGGGATGAACACTGAAGCTTTCTTT. Its protein product is CASSPRTGMNTEAFF.

The V gene is TRBV6-5, the J gene TRBJ1-2, with 10 bases that match TRBD1. CDR3 length: 14 amino acids. Germline V gene data show CDR1 as MNHEY and CDR2 as SVGAGI. The J segment lost 6 bases and the V segment lost 6 bases, leaving 7 bases of the junction unmatched. The CDR3 loop is CASRARDRGHGYTF. The CDR3, as DNA: TGTGCCAGCAGAGCCCGGGACAGGGGACATGGCTACACCTTC.

CDR3 in DNA: TGTGCCAGCAGCTTAGACGGGAGGGGGGAGACCCAGTACTTC. It specifies CASSLDGRGETQYF. V gene TRBV11-2 combines with J gene TRBJ2-5, with TRBD2 matching 8 bases. The CDR3 extends over 14 amino acids. Losses at the gene ends were 0 bases for V and 5 bases for J; bases not matched to a gene: 2. The germline gives CDR1 SGHAT, CDR2 FQNNGV.

The rearrangement links TRBV19 to TRBJ2-6; no clear D. Trimming cost V 5 bases and J 0 bases, with 11 bases left between them. Germline CDR1 and CDR2: LNHDA and SQIVND (reference sequence). This CDR3 comprises 16 residues. The CDR3 protein is CASSLRLTSGANVLTF. Written as DNA, the CDR3 is TGTGCCAGTAGTCTTAGACTGACCTCTGGGGCCAACGTCCTGACTTTC.

The chain joins TRBV6-6 to TRBJ2-7; weak D call: TRBD2 (5 bases). CDR3 size: 12 residues. The V end lost 5 bases, the J end lost 2 bases, and 7 bases lay between the germline ends. Germline V gene data show CDR1 as MNHNY and CDR2 as SVGAGI (reference sequence). In nucleotides, the CDR3 is TGTGCCAGCAGTAAGGGAGCCTACGAGCAGTACTTC. Translated, it gives CASSKGAYEQYF.

As DNA, the CDR3 is TGCGCCAGCAGCCAAAGCCCGAGGAGCTCGGAGACCCAGTACTTC. Translated: CASSQSPRSSETQYF. V gene TRBV4-1 combines with J gene TRBJ2-5; D not certain. CDR1 and CDR2 from the germline V gene are MGHRA and YSYEKL. With 2 bases removed from V and 5 bases from J, the gap between germline ends came to 15 bases. This CDR3 spans 15 amino acids.